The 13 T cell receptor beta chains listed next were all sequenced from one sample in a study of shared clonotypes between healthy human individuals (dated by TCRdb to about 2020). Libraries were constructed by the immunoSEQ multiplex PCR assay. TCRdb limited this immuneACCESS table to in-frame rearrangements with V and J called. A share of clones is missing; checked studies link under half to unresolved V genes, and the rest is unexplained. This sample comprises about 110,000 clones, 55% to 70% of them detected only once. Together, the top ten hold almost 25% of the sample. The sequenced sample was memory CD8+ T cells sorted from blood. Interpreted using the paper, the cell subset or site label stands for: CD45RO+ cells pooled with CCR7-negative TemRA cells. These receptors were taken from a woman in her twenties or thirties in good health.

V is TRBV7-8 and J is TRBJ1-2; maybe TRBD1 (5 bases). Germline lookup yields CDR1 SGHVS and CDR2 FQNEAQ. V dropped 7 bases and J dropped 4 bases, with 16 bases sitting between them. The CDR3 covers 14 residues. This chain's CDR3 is CASKPRVGTYGYTF. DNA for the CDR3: TGTGCCAGCAAGCCCAGGGTAGGGACCTATGGCTACACCTTC.

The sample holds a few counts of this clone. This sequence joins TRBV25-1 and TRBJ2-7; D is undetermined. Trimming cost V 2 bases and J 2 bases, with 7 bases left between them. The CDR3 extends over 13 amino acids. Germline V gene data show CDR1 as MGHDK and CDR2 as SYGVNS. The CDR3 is CASSEGLTYEQYF. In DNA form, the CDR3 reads TGTGCCAGCAGTGAAGGGCTAACCTACGAGCAGTACTTC.

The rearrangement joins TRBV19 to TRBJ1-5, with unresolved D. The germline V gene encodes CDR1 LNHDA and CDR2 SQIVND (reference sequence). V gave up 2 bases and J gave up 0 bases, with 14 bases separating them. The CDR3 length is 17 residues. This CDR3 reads CASSIQAQTYSNQPQHF. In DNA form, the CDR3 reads TGTGCCAGTAGTATACAGGCGCAAACATATAGCAATCAGCCCCAGCATTTT.

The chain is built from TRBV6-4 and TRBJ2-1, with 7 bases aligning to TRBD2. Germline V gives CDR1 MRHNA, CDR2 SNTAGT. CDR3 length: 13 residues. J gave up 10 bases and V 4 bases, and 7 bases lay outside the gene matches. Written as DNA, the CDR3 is TGTGCCAGCAGTGTCTCCGGGCGGGGGGAGCAGTTCTTC. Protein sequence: CASSVSGRGEQFF.

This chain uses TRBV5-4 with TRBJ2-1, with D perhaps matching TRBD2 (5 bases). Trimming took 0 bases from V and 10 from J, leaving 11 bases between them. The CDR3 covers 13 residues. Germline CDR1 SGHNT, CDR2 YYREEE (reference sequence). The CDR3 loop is CASSLGAGWEQFF. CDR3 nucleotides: TGTGCCAGCAGCTTGGGGGCGGGCTGGGAGCAGTTCTTC.

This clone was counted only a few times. The CDR3 loop reads CASSFTGAHEQYF. CDR3 coding DNA: TGTGCCAGCAGTTTCACCGGGGCCCACGAGCAGTACTTC. V usage is TRBV7-2 and J usage is TRBJ2-7; D could derive from TRBD1 or TRBD2 (5 bases each). CDR3 length: 13 residues. CDR1 SGHTA and CDR2 FQGNSA come from the germline V gene. V dropped 6 bases and J dropped 5 bases, with 14 bases sitting between them. Based on the CDR3 plus reference TRBV7-2 and TRBJ2-7, the full variable domain is GAGVSQSPSNKVTEKGKDVELRCDPISGHTALYWYRQSLGQGLEFLIYFQGNSAPDKSGLPSDRFSAERTGGSVSTLTIQRTQQEDSAVYLCASSFTGAHEQYFGPGTRLTVT.

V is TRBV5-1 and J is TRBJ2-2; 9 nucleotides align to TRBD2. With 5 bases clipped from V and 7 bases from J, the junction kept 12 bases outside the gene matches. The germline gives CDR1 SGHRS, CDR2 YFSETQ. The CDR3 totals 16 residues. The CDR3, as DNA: TGCGCCAGCAGGAGCTCGATAGCGGGAGATAACGGGGAGCTGTTTTTT. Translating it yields CASRSSIAGDNGELFF.

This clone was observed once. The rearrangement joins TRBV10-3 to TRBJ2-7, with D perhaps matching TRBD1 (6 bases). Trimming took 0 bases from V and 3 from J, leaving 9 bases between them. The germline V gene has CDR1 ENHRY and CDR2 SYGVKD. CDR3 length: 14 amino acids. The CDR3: CAISESRTDYEQYF. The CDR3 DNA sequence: TGTGCCATCAGTGAGTCCAGGACAGACTACGAGCAGTACTTC.

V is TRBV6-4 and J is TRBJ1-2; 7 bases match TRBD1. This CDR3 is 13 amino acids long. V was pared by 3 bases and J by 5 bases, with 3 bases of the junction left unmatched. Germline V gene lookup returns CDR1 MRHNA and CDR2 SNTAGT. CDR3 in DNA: TGTGCCAGCAGTGAAGGGACAGCTTATGGCTACACCTTC. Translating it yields CASSEGTAYGYTF.

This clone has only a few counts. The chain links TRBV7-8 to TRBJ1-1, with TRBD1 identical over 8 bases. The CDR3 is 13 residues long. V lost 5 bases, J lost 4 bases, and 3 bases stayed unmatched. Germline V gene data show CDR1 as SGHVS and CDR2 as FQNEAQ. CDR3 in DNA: TGTGCCAGCAGCCCAGGGGGCGGCACTGAAGCTTTCTTT. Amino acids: CASSPGGGTEAFF.

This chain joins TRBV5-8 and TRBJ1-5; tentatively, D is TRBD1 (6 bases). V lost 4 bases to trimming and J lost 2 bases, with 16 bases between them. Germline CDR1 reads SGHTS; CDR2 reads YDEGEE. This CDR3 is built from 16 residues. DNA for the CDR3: TGTGCCAGCAGCCCCTACACAGGGACTGGCAATCAGCCCCAGCATTTT. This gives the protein CASSPYTGTGNQPQHF.

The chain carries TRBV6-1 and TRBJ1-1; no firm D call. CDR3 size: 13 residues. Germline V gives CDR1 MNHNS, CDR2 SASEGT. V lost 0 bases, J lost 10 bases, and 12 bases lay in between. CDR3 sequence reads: CASSEAGGRGAFF. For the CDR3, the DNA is TGTGCCAGCAGTGAAGCGGGTGGGCGGGGAGCTTTCTTT.

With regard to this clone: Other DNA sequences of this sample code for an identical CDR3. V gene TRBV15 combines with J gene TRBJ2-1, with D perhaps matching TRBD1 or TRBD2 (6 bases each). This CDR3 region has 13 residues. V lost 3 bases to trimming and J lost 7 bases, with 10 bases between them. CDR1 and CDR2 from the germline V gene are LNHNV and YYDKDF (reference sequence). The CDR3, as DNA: TGTGCCACCAGCAGTCGGAGGGGGAATGAGCAGTTCTTC. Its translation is CATSSRRGNEQFF. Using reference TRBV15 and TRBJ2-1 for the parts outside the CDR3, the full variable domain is DAMVIQNPRYQVTQFGKPVTLSCSQTLNHNVMYWYQQKSSQAPKLLFHYYDKDFNNEADTPDNFQSRRPNTSFCFLDIRSPGLGDTAMYLCATSSRRGNEQFFGPGTRLTVL.